This T cell receptor (beta chain) was recovered during a study of regulatory T cells in long-lasting Graves disease (TCRdb year 2021). In the study overall: Persistent Graves' disease was defined as antithyroid drug treatment for over 5 years with persistently positive TSH receptor autoantibodies. The study was registered as a clinical trial and conducted in China. This study used TCR sequencing and RNA sequencing of peripheral blood to compare persistent Graves' disease patients against newly diagnosed Graves' disease patients. Antithyroid drugs had been taken for approximately 9.7 years on average by persistent Graves' disease patients in the clinical cohort. A total of roughly 33 samples underwent TCR sequencing: about 13 from persistent and about 20 from newly diagnosed Graves' disease patients.

The library was produced with multiplex PCR. TCRdb lists the instrument as Illumina HiSeq 4000. iRepertoire HTBI primers and Arm-PCR amplification of CDR3 regions were used to construct TCR beta libraries. Gel purification was performed on PCR products prior to sequencing. In the source study's methods: A total of 62 TRBV and 14 TRBJ segments were identified across samples and were used for gene usage analysis of CDR3 amino acid clonotypes. COPE and FqMerger were used to merge filtered high-quality paired reads into contigs. BLAST was used to align contigs to the IMGT TRBV, TRBD and TRBJ reference genes, and CDR3 was defined following IMGT. Any clonotype with a frequency above 0.1% was classified as a highly expanded clone. Shannon entropy served as the measure of repertoire diversity, while the Gini coefficient captured V-J evenness. Clonotypes shared by more than one individual were considered public. The public reads were run again by TCRdb, first through fastp at Q25 and then through MiXCR, and only productive beta chains were kept. Rows merge per CDR3 protein into single entries with the most common DNA and genes. The V and J calls come from TCRdb's annotation, not from the publication. This sample lists 400,000 to 500,000 distinct CDR3 sequences; approximately 23% were detected once. Around 14% of the sample rests with the top ten.

This clonotype was seen repeatedly, ten times or more. The antigen it recognizes is unknown. Base-call qualities are not available, and no considerably larger clone is one nucleotide away. CDR1 and CDR2 were assigned from the germline V gene as MDHEN and SYDVKM. The CDR3 numbers 15 residues from cysteine through phenylalanine. Just the 45-base CDR3 DNA is kept, in frame starting at base 1. V loses 4 bases, J loses 0 bases, and the germline ends lie 13 bases apart. General study outcomes and caveats: A larger number of public clonotypes was shared among persistent patients (2,741) than among newly diagnosed patients (around 890). Compared with newly diagnosed patients, patients with persistent Graves' disease had lower TCR Shannon entropy and fewer highly expanded clones, which suggests clonal expansion. Only the TCR beta chain was sequenced and analyzed. Only peripheral blood was studied, because thyroid tissue, the primary lesion, was inaccessible. TRBV28, TRBJ1-2 and TRBJ2-5 were preferentially used in persistent disease, while TRBV20-1 and TRBJ2-1 were favored in newly diagnosed disease. The small sample size was acknowledged by the authors as a limitation that may reduce accuracy.

The label giving this sample's time point can be read as: persistent/refractory GD, antithyroid drugs over 5 years with positive TRAb. For both TCR sequencing and RNA sequencing, RNA was extracted from PBMCs in TRIzol. Graves' disease was diagnosed according to American Thyroid Association guidelines. Recruitment of patients was carried out at an endocrinology department in Xi'an, China. From each patient, approximately 9 milliliters of peripheral blood was collected into an EDTA anticoagulant tube. Ficoll Paque Plus density gradient separation was used to isolate PBMCs, and no further T cell sorting was done. An Agilent 2100 Bioanalyzer and agarose gel were used to check RNA quality, while a NanoDrop 2000 measured RNA concentration.

The V and J genes are TRBV28 and TRBJ2-7, with the identity of the D gene unclear. This receptor was identified in a female donor with Graves disease. Specimen: peripheral blood mononuclear cells (PBMCs), collected when the disease was refractory, from a patient treated with antithyroid drugs. The sequenced DNA: TGTGCCAGCAGTTCCGGACCGTTTAGCTCCTACGAGCAGTACTTC. It specifies CASSSGPFSSYEQYF.